These 2 T cell receptor beta chains were sequenced from one sample in a study of regulatory T cells in long-lasting Graves disease. The time point here: persistent/refractory GD, antithyroid drugs over 5 years with positive TRAb. The TCR library was made from RNA extracted from PBMCs. In building TCR beta libraries, iRepertoire HTBI primers were used together with Arm-PCR of CDR3 regions. TCRdb fed the multiplex PCR reads into MiXCR, producing one record per CDR3 protein. The repertoire includes hundreds of thousands of distinct CDR3 sequences, 20% of them detected once, and over 7.5% sits in the top ten. This specimen consisted of peripheral blood mononuclear cells (PBMCs), obtained when the disease was refractory, from a patient treated with antithyroid drugs. The receptor source for this set is a female donor with Graves disease.

This clonotype was detected ten times or more. This rearrangement joins TRBV5-1 to TRBJ1-3, with D unclear. This CDR3 comprises 15 residues. V gave up 0 bases and J gave up 0 bases, with 7 bases separating them. Per the germline V gene, CDR1 is SGHRS and CDR2 is YFSETQ. CDR3 sequence: CASSLEAVSGNTIYF. The CDR3 DNA follows: TGCGCCAGCAGCTTGGAGGCGGTCTCTGGAAACACCATATATTTT.

In this sample, this clonotype turned up many times. This rearrangement joins TRBV3-1 to TRBJ2-7, with TRBD1 matching over 8 bases. The V gene's germline CDR1 is LGHDT and CDR2 YNNKEL (reference sequence). V shed 11 bases, J shed 1 base, and the junction held 10 bases outside the gene matches. The CDR3 runs to 14 residues. DNA for the CDR3: TGTGCCTCGGCCGAAACAGGGGGTTCCTACGAGCAGTACTTC. It yields the protein CASAETGGSYEQYF.